The 19 T cell receptor beta chains below come from one sample, sequenced in a study of human T cells and chemical hapten exposure. Indicated time point: patch test 1, 2 weeks after DPC sensitization. Treatment meaning: therapeutic diphenylcyclopropenone sensitization with weekly scalp DPC. TCRdb processed the RACE reads anew with MiXCR; each CDR3 protein has one entry. The sample has about 380,000 distinct CDR3 sequences, roughly 5% seen once. Sequencing was performed on whole blood, taken in connection with sensitization to the hapten diphenylcyclopropenone (DPC). All receptors come from a woman between 45 and 60 years old with alopecia areata. Some clones in this sample may be carry-over from other donors' samples.

This clonotype was picked up many times. This chain connects TRBV29-1 to TRBJ2-5; 9 nucleotides line up with TRBD1. V lost 6 bases to trimming and J lost 5 bases; unmatched junction nucleotides: 7. Per the germline V gene, CDR1 is SQVTM and CDR2 is ANQGSEA. The CDR3 is made up of 13 amino acids. The CDR3 loop is CSVQQGARETQYF. The DNA for the CDR3 is TGCAGCGTACAACAGGGGGCACGGGAGACCCAGTACTTC.

This chain connects TRBV5-1 to TRBJ2-3, with TRBD2 identical over 9 bases. The germline CDR1 and CDR2 sequences are SGHRS and YFSETQ. J was trimmed by 2 bases and V by 3 bases; bases with no gene match: 4. CDR3 length equals 15 residues. The CDR3 DNA reads as TGCGCCAGCAGCTCCGGACTAGCGAACACAGATACGCAGTATTTT. It encodes CASSSGLANTDTQYF.

This clonotype was detected many times. This sequence joins TRBV6-2 or TRBV6-3 and TRBJ1-1; no clear D. The CDR3 length is 15 residues. V dropped 5 bases and J dropped 0 bases, with 13 bases sitting between them. The germline V gene has CDR1 MNHEY and CDR2 SVGEGT. Here the CDR3 reads CASSTGGYMNTEAFF. Here the CDR3 DNA reads TGTGCCAGCAGTACGGGCGGCTACATGAACACTGAAGCTTTCTTT.

A few counts support this clonotype. The CDR3 coding sequence is TGTGCCAGCAGTTTAGGAGAGGGCAATGAAGCTTTCTTT. It specifies CASSLGEGNEAFF. This chain links TRBV12-3 or TRBV12-4 with TRBJ1-1, with D hard to call. This CDR3 has 13 amino acids. V lost 1 base to trimming and J lost 7 bases, with 10 bases between them.

The rearrangement joins TRBV5-1 to TRBJ2-5, with 8 bases fitting TRBD1. CDR1 SGHRS and CDR2 YFSETQ come from the germline V gene. This CDR3 contains 15 residues. Trimming at V came to 4 bases and at J to 5 bases, leaving 10 bases not matched to a gene. The chain's CDR3 is CASSPTGVFKETQYF. CDR3 DNA: TGCGCCAGCAGCCCGACAGGGGTTTTCAAGGAGACCCAGTACTTC.

This clonotype was found many times. This chain uses TRBV10-3 with TRBJ1-3; D remains unclear. The CDR3 sequence is 14 residues long. The germline V and J ends were trimmed by 5 bases and 0 bases, with 8 bases remaining between them. Germline-derived CDR1 and CDR2 are ENHRY and SYGVKD. The CDR3 loop is CAISLEHSGNTIYF. CDR3 bases: TGTGCCATCAGTCTAGAGCACTCTGGAAACACCATATATTTT.

The sample holds many counts of this clonotype. The rearrangement uses TRBV28 and TRBJ1-5; D is unclear. Germline CDR1 is MDHEN and CDR2 is SYDVKM. Trimming took off 3 bases at V and 4 bases at J, with 13 bases between the two ends. The CDR3 spans 15 residues. The CDR3 spells CASSLPWGWNQPQHF. As DNA, the CDR3 is TGTGCCAGCAGTTTGCCTTGGGGTTGGAATCAGCCCCAGCATTTT.

This clonotype was observed at least ten times. The J gene is TRBJ2-1, the V gene TRBV11-3; 7 nucleotides agree with TRBD2. CDR3 size: 13 residues. With 8 bases clipped from V and 3 bases from J, the junction kept 4 bases outside the gene matches. CDR1 SGHNT and CDR2 YENEEA come from the germline V gene. DNA for the CDR3: TGTGCCAGCTCGGGGGAGGGCTACAATGAGCAGTTCTTC. This codes for CASSGEGYNEQFF.

The table lists this clonotype with many counts. V and J are TRBV2 and TRBJ1-1; the D gene is possibly TRBD1 (6 bases). V lost 2 bases, J lost 4 bases, and 11 bases lay in between. The CDR3 has 14 amino acids. Germline V gene lookup returns CDR1 SNHLY and CDR2 FYNNEI. The CDR3 loop is CASSETGRITEAFF. In nucleotides, the CDR3 is TGTGCCAGCAGTGAAACAGGGCGGATCACTGAAGCTTTCTTT. Using reference TRBV2 and TRBJ1-1 for the parts outside the CDR3, the full variable domain is EPEVTQTPSHQVTQMGQEVILRCVPISNHLYFYWYRQILGQKVEFLVSFYNNEISEKSEIFDDQFSVERPDGSNFTLKIRSTKLEDSAMYFCASSETGRITEAFFGQGTRLTVV.

This clonotype was detected ten times or more. The chain couples TRBV6-5 to TRBJ1-2; perhaps TRBD1 as D (5 bases). This CDR3 region has 15 residues. Deletions cut 2 bases from V and 4 bases from J, with 14 bases between. The germline CDR1 and CDR2 sequences are MNHEY and SVGAGI. CDR3 bases: TGTGCCAGCAGTTACACCCTAGAGGGACGCTATGGCTACACCTTC. Its translation is CASSYTLEGRYGYTF.

This clonotype was detected ten times or more. The rearrangement uses TRBV11-3 and TRBJ2-3; D is undetermined. The germline gives CDR1 SGHNT, CDR2 YENEEA. The V gene lost 3 bases and the J gene lost 3 bases, with 10 bases spanning the gap. There are 14 residues in the CDR3. CDR3 region: CASSLGRNTDTQYF. In DNA form, the CDR3 reads TGTGCCAGCAGCTTGGGTAGAAATACAGATACGCAGTATTTT. The full variable domain, with the rest looked up from reference TRBV11-3 and TRBJ2-3, is EAGVVQSPRYKIIEKKQPVAFWCNPISGHNTLYWYLQNLGQGPELLIRYENEEAVDDSQLPKDRFSAERLKGVDSTLKIQPAELGDSAVYLCASSLGRNTDTQYFGPGTRLTVL.

This clonotype was seen only a few times. V and J are TRBV2 and TRBJ1-1; no reliable D call. This CDR3 is 13 amino acids long. The germline V gene encodes CDR1 SNHLY and CDR2 FYNNEI. V lost 4 bases to trimming and J lost 1 base, with 7 bases between them. CDR3 DNA sequence: TGTGCCAGCAGTGTGACCTGGAACACTGAAGCTTTCTTT. This encodes CASSVTWNTEAFF. Looking up the rest from reference TRBV2 and TRBJ1-1 gives the full variable domain: EPEVTQTPSHQVTQMGQEVILRCVPISNHLYFYWYRQILGQKVEFLVSFYNNEISEKSEIFDDQFSVERPDGSNFTLKIRSTKLEDSAMYFCASSVTWNTEAFFGQGTRLTVV.

This clonotype occurred a few times. This chain links TRBV12-3 or TRBV12-4 with TRBJ2-7; TRBD2 agrees at 14 bases. V was pared by 6 bases and J by 7 bases, with 17 bases of the junction left unmatched. This CDR3 region has 18 residues. DNA of the CDR3: TGTGCCAGCAGCAGAGGCGGACTAGCGGGAGGCTTTCTCAGGGAGCAGTACTTC. This translates into CASSRGGLAGGFLREQYF.

This clonotype was seen ten or more times. The chain carries TRBV5-4 and TRBJ1-1, with 9 bases matching TRBD1. The CDR3 has 14 residues. Germline CDR1 SGHNT, CDR2 YYREEE (reference sequence). Unmatched junction bases numbered 6, after V lost 5 bases and J lost 4 bases. DNA of the CDR3: TGTGCCAGCAGTCGGACAGGGGAAGGCACTGAAGCTTTCTTT. Translated, it gives CASSRTGEGTEAFF.

This clonotype was observed a handful of times. This rearrangement joins TRBV3-1 to TRBJ2-1, with 8 bases lining up with TRBD2. V was clipped by 0 bases and J by 8 bases; unmatched bases: 12. There are 17 residues in the CDR3. CDR1 is LGHDT, CDR2 YNNKEL, per germline (reference sequence). CDR3: CASSQEIAGPPGDEQFF. As DNA, the CDR3 is TGTGCCAGCAGCCAAGAAATAGCGGGGCCTCCAGGAGATGAGCAGTTCTTC.

This clonotype was picked up many times. The chain combines TRBV7-2 with TRBJ2-3; D gene uncertain. Germline lookup yields CDR1 SGHTA and CDR2 FQGNSA. Trimming left V 2 bases short and J 2 bases short, with 11 bases between. The CDR3 sequence is 15 residues long. The CDR3 sequence is CASSLSRLITDTQYF. CDR3 in DNA: TGTGCCAGCAGCTTAAGTAGGCTTATCACAGATACGCAGTATTTT.

This clonotype has at least ten counts. The chain recombines TRBV6-1 with TRBJ1-5; unclear D gene. Germline values: CDR1 MNHNS, CDR2 SASEGT. The V and J ends lost 3 bases and 3 bases respectively, with 12 bases between them. This CDR3 has 15 amino acids. In DNA, the CDR3 is TGTGCCAGCAGTGAGACGAGAGACTCCAATCAGCCCCAGCATTTT. This translates into CASSETRDSNQPQHF.

In this sample, this clonotype turned up many times. The chain uses TRBV7-9 and TRBJ2-3; TRBD1 agrees at 7 bases. Germline values: CDR1 SEHNR, CDR2 FQNEAQ (reference sequence). The CDR3 length is 15 residues. Trimming took 5 bases from V and 4 from J; bases not matched to a gene: 9. This CDR3 is CASSPRDSSPDTQYF. The CDR3 DNA sequence: TGTGCCAGCAGCCCCCGGGACAGCTCCCCAGATACGCAGTATTTT.

In this sample, this clonotype turned up many times. V gene TRBV13 combines with J gene TRBJ2-1, with 8 bases that match TRBD2. This CDR3 has 16 residues. The J segment lost 0 bases and the V segment lost 5 bases, leaving 6 bases of the junction unmatched. Germline CDR1 is PRHDT and CDR2 is FYEKMQ (reference sequence). The CDR3 reads CASSPPGGRSYNEQFF. In nucleotides, the CDR3 is TGTGCCAGCAGCCCTCCGGGGGGGCGCTCCTACAATGAGCAGTTCTTC.